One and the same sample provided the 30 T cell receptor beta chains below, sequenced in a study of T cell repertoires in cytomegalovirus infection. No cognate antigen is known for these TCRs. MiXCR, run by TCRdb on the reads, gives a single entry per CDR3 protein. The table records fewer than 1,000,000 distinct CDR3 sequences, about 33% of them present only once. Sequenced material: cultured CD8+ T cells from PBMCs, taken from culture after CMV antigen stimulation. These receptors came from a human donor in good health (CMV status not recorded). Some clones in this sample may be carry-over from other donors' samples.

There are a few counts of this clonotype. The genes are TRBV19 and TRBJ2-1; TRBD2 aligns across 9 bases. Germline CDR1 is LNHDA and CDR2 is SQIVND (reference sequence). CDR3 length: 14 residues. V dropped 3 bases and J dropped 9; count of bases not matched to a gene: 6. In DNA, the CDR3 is TGTGCCAGTAGTATGGCGGGGGGGCGTAGTGAGCAGTTCTTC. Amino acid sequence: CASSMAGGRSEQFF.

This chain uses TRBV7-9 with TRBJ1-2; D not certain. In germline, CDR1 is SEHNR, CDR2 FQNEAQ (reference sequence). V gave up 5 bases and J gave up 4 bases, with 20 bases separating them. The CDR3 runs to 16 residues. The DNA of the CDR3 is TGTGCCAGCAGCGACTCCGCCTCAGAGCAGGTCTATGGCTACACCTTC. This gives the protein CASSDSASEQVYGYTF.

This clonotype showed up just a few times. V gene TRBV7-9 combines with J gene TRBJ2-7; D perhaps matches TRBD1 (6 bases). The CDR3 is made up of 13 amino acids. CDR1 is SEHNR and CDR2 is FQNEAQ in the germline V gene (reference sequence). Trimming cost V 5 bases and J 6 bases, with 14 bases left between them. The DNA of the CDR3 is TGTGCCAGCAGCGCTACAGGGATTGGCGAGCAGTACTTC. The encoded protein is CASSATGIGEQYF. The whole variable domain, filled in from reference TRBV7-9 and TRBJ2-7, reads DTGVSQNPRHKITKRGQNVTFRCDPISEHNRLYWYRQTLGQGPEFLTYFQNEAQLEKSRLLSDRFSAERPKGSFSTLEIQRTEQGDSAMYLCASSATGIGEQYFGPGTRLTVT.

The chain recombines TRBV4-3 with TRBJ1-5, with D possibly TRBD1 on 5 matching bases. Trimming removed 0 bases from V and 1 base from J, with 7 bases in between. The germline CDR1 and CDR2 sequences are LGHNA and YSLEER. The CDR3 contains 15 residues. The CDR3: CASSQDGTSNQPQHF. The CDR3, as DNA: TGCGCCAGCAGCCAAGACGGGACGAGCAATCAGCCCCAGCATTTT.

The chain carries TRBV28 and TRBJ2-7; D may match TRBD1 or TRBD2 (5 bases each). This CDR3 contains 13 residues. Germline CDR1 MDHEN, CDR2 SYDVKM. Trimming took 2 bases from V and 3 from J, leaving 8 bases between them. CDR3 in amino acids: CASSLRGVYEQYV. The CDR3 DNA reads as TGTGCCAGCAGTTTAAGAGGGGTCTACGAGCAGTACGTC.

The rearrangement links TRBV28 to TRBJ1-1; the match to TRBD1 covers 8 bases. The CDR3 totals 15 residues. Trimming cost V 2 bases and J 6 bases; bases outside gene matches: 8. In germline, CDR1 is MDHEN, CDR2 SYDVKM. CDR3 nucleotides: TGTGCCAGCAGTTTAAAGGCAGGGGGCTCTTCTGAAGCTTTCTTT. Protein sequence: CASSLKAGGSSEAFF.

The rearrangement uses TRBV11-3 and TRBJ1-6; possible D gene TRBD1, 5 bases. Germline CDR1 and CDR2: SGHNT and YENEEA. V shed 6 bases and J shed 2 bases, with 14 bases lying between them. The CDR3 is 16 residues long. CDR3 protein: CASRGDGATYNSPLHF. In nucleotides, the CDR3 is TGTGCCAGCAGGGGGGACGGGGCGACCTATAATTCACCCCTCCACTTT.

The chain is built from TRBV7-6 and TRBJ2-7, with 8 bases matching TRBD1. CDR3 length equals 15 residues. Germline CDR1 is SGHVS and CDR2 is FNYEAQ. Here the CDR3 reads CVSSQTGGRSYEQYV. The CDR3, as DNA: TGTGTCAGCAGCCAAACAGGGGGACGATCGTACGAGCAGTACGTC.

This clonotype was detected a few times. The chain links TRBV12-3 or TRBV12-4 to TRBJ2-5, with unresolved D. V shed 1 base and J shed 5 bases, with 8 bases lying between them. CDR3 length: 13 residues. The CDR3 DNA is TGTGCCAGCAGTTTAGTGGCTGCGGAGACCCAGTACTTC. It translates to CASSLVAAETQYF.

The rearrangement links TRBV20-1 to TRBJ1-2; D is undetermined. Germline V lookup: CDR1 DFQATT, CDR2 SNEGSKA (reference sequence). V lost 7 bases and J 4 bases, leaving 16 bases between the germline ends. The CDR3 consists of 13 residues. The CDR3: CSETSPAIYGYTF. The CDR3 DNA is TGCAGTGAGACATCCCCGGCCATCTATGGCTACACCTTC.

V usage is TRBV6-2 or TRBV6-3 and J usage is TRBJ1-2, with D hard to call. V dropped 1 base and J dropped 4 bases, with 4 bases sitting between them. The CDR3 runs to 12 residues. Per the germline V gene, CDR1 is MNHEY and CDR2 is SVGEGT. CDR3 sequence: CASSYYGYGYTF. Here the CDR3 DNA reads TGTGCCAGCAGTTACTACGGCTATGGCTACACCTTC.

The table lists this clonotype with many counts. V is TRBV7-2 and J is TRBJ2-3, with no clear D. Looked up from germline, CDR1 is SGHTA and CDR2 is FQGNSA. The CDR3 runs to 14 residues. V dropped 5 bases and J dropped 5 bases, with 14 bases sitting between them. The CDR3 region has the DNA TGTGCCAGCAGCCCCTCGTGGGCTGGAGATACGCAGTATTTT. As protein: CASSPSWAGDTQYF.

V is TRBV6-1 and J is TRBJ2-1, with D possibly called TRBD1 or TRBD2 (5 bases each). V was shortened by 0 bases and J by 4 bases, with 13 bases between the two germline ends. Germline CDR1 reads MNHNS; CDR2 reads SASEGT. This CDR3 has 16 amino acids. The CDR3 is CASSEARGRLYNEQFF. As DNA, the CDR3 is TGTGCCAGCAGTGAAGCTCGGGGCAGACTTTACAATGAGCAGTTCTTC.

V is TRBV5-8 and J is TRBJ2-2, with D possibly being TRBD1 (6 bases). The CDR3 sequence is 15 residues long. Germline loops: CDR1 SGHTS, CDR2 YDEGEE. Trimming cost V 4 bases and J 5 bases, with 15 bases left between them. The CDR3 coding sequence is TGTGCCAGCAGCATCCCCAGGGGAAGGACCGGGGAGCTGTTTTTT. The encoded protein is CASSIPRGRTGELFF.

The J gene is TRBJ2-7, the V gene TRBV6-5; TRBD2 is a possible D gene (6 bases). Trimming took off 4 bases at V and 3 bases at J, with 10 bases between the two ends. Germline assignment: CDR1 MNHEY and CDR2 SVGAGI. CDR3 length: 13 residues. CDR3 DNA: TGTGCCAGCAGTTGGGGGGTGGACTACGAGCAGTACGTC. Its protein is CASSWGVDYEQYV.

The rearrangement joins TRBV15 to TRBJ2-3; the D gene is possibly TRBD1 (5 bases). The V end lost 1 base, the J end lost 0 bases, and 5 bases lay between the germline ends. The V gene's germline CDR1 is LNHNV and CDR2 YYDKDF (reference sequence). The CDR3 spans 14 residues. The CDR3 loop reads CATSRGQSTDTQYF. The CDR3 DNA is TGTGCCACCAGCAGAGGACAGAGCACAGATACGCAGTATTTT.

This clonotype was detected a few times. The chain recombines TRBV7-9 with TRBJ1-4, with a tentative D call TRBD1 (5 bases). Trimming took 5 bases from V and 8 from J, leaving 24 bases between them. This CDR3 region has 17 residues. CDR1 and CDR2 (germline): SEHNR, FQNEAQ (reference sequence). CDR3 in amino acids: CASSTGRWGGFGEKLFF. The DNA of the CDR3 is TGTGCCAGCAGCACCGGACGGTGGGGGGGGTTTGGAGAAAAACTGTTTTTT. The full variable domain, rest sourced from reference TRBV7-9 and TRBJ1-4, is DTGVSQNPRHKITKRGQNVTFRCDPISEHNRLYWYRQTLGQGPEFLTYFQNEAQLEKSRLLSDRFSAERPKGSFSTLEIQRTEQGDSAMYLCASSTGRWGGFGEKLFFGSGTQLSVL.

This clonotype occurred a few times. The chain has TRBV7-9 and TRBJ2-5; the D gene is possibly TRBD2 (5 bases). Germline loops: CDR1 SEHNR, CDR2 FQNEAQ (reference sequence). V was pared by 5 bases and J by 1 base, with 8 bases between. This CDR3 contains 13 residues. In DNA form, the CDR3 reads TGTGCCAGCAGCCCGGAGGCCCAAGAGACCCAGTACTTC. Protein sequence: CASSPEAQETQYF.

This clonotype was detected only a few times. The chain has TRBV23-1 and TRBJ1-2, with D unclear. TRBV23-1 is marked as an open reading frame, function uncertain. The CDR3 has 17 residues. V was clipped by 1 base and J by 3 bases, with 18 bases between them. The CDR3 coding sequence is TGCGCCAGCAGTCAATGTCCAGACCGGCGGAAGGACTATGGCTACACCTTC. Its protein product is CASSQCPDRRKDYGYTF.

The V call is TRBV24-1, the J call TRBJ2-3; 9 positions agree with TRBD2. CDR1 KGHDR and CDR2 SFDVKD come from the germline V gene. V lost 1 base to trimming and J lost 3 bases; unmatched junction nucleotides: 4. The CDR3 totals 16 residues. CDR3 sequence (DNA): TGTGCCACCAGTGATTTCGGCGGGGGGGCAACAGATACGCAGTATTTT. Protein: CATSDFGGGATDTQYF.

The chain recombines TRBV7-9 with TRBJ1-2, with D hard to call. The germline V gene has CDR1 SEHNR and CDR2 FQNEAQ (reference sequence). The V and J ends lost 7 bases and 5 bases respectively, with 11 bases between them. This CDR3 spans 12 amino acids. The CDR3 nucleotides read TGTGCCAGCACACGGGGAAAATATGGCTACACCTTC. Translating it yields CASTRGKYGYTF.

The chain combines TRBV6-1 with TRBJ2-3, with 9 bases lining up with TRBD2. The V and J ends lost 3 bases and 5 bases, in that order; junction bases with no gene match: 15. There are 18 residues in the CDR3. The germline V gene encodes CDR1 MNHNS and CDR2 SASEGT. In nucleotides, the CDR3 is TGTGCCAGCAGTGATTGGGGCCTGGCGGGGGGGCCTAAAGATACGCAGTATTTT. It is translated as CASSDWGLAGGPKDTQYF.

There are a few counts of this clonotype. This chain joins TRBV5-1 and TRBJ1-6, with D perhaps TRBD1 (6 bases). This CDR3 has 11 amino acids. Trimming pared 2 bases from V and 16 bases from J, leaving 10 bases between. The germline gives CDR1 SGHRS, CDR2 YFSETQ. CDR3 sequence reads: CASSFGQGLHF. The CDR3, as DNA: TGCGCCAGCAGCTTCGGGCAGGGGCTCCACTTT.

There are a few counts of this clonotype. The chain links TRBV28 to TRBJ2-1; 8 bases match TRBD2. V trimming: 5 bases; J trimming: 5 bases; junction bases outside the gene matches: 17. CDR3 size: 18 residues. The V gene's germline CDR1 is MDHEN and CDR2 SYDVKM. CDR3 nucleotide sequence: TGTGCCAGCAGTCCACTACCGGAGACTAGCGTCGGTCACAATGAGCAGTTCTTC. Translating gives CASSPLPETSVGHNEQFF. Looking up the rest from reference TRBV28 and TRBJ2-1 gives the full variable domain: DVKVTQSSRYLVKRTGEKVFLECVQDMDHENMFWYRQDPGLGLRLIYFSYDVKMKEKGDIPEGYSVSREKKERFSLILESASTNQTSMYLCASSPLPETSVGHNEQFFGPGTRLTVL.

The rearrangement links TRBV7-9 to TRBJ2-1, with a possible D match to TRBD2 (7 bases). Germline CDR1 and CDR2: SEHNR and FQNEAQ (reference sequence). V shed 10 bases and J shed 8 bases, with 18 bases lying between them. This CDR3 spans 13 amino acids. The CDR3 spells CANQGGGHDEQFF. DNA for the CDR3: TGTGCCAACCAAGGGGGGGGTCACGATGAGCAGTTCTTC.

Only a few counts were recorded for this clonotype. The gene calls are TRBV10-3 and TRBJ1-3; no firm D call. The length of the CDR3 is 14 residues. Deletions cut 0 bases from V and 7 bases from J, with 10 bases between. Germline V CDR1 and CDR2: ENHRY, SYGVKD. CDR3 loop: CAISESGEGNTIYF. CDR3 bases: TGTGCCATCAGTGAGTCGGGTGAAGGCAACACCATATATTTT.

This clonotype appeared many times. The CDR3 nucleotides read TGTGCCAGCAGCTTAGTTGGGGGGCTACGTGGGGCCAACGTCCTGACTTTC. It encodes CASSLVGGLRGANVLTF. The V call is TRBV7-6, the J call TRBJ2-6; perhaps D is TRBD1 or TRBD2 (6 bases each). The CDR3 has 17 amino acids. Germline V lookup: CDR1 SGHVS, CDR2 FNYEAQ. V was cut by 1 base and J by 3 bases, with 13 bases left in between.

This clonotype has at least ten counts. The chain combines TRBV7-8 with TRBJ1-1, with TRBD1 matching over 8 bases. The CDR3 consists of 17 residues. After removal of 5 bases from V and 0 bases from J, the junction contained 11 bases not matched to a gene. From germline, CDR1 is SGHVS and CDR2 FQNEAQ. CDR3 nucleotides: TGTGCCAGCAGCCCGCGGACAGGGAATTTCATGAACACTGAAGCTTTCTTT. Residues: CASSPRTGNFMNTEAFF.

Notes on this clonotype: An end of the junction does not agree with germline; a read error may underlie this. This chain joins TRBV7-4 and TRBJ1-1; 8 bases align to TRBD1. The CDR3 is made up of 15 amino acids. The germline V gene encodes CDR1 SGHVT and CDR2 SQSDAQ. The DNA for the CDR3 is TGTGCCAACAGCTTTGGGACAGGTCCCTCCTTCGAAGCTTTCTTT. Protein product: CANSFGTGPSFEAFF. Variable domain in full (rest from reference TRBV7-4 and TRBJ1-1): GAGVSQSPRYKVAKRGRDVALRCDSISGHVTLYWYRQTLGQGSEVLTYSQSDAQRDKSGRPSGRFSAERPERSVSTLKIQRTEQGDSAVYLCANSFGTGPSFEAFFGQGTRLTVV.

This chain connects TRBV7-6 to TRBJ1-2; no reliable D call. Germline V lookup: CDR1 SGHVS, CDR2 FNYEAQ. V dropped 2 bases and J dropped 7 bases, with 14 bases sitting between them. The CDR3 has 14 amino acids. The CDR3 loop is CASSLIRGKGGYTF. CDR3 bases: TGTGCCAGCAGCTTAATACGGGGAAAGGGTGGCTACACCTTC.